This TCR beta chain was obtained from a study of T cell responses to AZD1222 COVID-19 vaccine. Study information: Second-dose groups at about 4 or about 12 weeks were pooled.

Clones were sequenced by immunoSEQ multiplex PCR, and TCRdb holds only the in-frame ones, with some missing. The sample contains around 100,000 clones, around 94% of which appear only once. From germline, CDR1 is SEHNR and CDR2 FQNEAQ (reference sequence). V lost 1 base, J lost 6 bases, and 7 bases lay in between. The CDR3 covers 12 residues. Only one count was recorded for this clone. Antigen unknown. Broader study findings: Every sample of the repertoires postdated the peak T cell response. Close to half of spike-specific TCRs reportedly recognize unmutated variant regions. Vaccine-associated CD4 TCRs ranged over spike, dominating at 160-218 and 743-854.

V and J are TRBV7-9 and TRBJ2-7; D not certain. This receptor was identified in an adult in good health. Sequencing was performed on peripheral blood, taken on day 0 of AZD1222 vaccination. This CDR3 is CASSLGGIEQYF. The CDR3 nucleotides read TGTGCCAGCAGCTTAGGTGGGATCGAGCAGTACTTC.